A selection of T cell receptor beta chains follows, all from one sample in a study of cytomegalovirus exposure and HLA in healthy donors. TCRdb's copy holds only in-frame clones and misses some; the assay was immunoSEQ multiplex PCR. This sample carries some 130,000 clones, about 78% of them seen once, and the ten largest clones take 1.4% to 1.5%. Sequencing was performed on PBMCs. The receptor source for this set is a female donor in good health and CMV-seronegative. CDR3s include the opening cysteine and the closing phenylalanine or tryptophan. A D gene is named only where the DNA matches it firmly. The size field is filled for only some rows; it gives once, few, many or a size class.

abundance,v_gene,d_gene,j_gene,CDR3aa,CDR3nt
few,TRBV5-1,TRBD2,TRBJ2-6,CASLSGGSGANVLTF,TGCGCCAGTTTATCCGGGGGGTCTGGGGCCAACGTCCTGACTTTC
NA,TRBV14,NA,TRBJ1-6,CASSQGGPSPLHF,TGTGCCAGCAGCCAGGGTGGGCCATCACCCCTCCACTTT
NA,TRBV25-1,NA,TRBJ1-3,CASSESGNTIYF,TGTGCCAGCAGTGAATCGGGAAACACCATATATTTT
NA,TRBV4-3,NA,TRBJ1-3,CASSQEIGVSGNTIYF,TGCGCCAGCAGCCAGGAAATAGGGGTGTCTGGAAACACCATATATTTT
NA,TRBV29-1,TRBD2,TRBJ2-1,CSVEVSGSGEQFF,TGCAGCGTTGAGGTTAGCGGGAGCGGCGAGCAGTTCTTC
once,TRBV18,TRBD1,TRBJ2-7,CASSYGTGGYEQYF,TGTGCCAGCTCGTACGGGACAGGGGGCTACGAGCAGTACTTC
NA,TRBV6-5,NA,TRBJ1-1,CASSGRNTEAFF,TGTGCCAGCAGTGGGCGGAACACTGAAGCTTTCTTT
NA,TRBV28,TRBD2,TRBJ2-7,CASSFTGLVYEQYF,TGTGCCAGCAGCTTTACGGGACTAGTCTACGAGCAGTACTTC
few,TRBV7-9,NA,TRBJ1-1,CASSRDSASEAFF,TGTGCCAGCAGCCGGGACTCTGCGTCTGAAGCTTTCTTT
NA,TRBV7-6,NA,TRBJ2-3,CASSSATTDTQYF,TGTGCCAGCAGCTCCGCAACTACAGATACGCAGTATTTT
NA,TRBV28,NA,TRBJ1-2,CASSHRGGYTF,TGTGCCAGCAGCCACCGGGGGGGCTACACCTTC
NA,TRBV27,NA,TRBJ2-7,CASSPSQGESSYEQYF,TGTGCCAGCAGTCCATCACAGGGCGAATCCTCCTACGAGCAGTACTTC
NA,TRBV4-1,NA,TRBJ1-1,CASSLHSTGAEAFF,TGCGCCAGCAGCCTACACAGTACGGGGGCTGAAGCTTTCTTT
NA,TRBV29-1,TRBD2,TRBJ2-3,CSVEGPSGHTDTQYF,TGCAGCGTTGAAGGCCCTAGCGGCCACACAGATACGCAGTATTTT
few,TRBV4-1,NA,TRBJ1-2,CASSQDGGYGYTF,TGCGCCAGCAGCCAAGATGGAGGCTATGGCTACACCTTC
NA,TRBV9,NA,TRBJ2-7,CASSPLAQASTYEQYF,TGTGCCAGCAGCCCACTTGCCCAGGCGTCCACCTACGAGCAGTACTTC
NA,TRBV6-6,TRBD1,TRBJ1-1,CASSQTGGGYTEAFF,TGTGCCAGCAGCCAGACAGGGGGAGGTTACACTGAAGCTTTCTTT
NA,TRBV2,NA,TRBJ1-5,CASSKDLGQYSNQPQHF,TGTGCCAGCAGTAAAGACCTAGGACAGTATAGCAATCAGCCCCAGCATTTT
NA,TRBV5-1,NA,TRBJ2-7,CASRRQESYEQYF,TGCGCCAGCAGGAGACAGGAATCCTACGAGCAGTACTTC
NA,TRBV13,NA,TRBJ2-2,CASSLAGENTGELFF,TGTGCCAGCAGCTTAGCGGGAGAGAACACCGGGGAGCTGTTTTTT
NA,TRBV30,NA,TRBJ1-2,CAWTLGGAATF,TGTGCCTGGACCCTAGGGGGGGCCGCCACCTTC
once,TRBV30,NA,TRBJ2-5,CAWSLEETQYF,TGTGCCTGGAGCCTCGAAGAGACCCAGTACTTC
NA,TRBV11-2,NA,TRBJ2-1,CASSLIGGEDIVYNEQFF,TGTGCCAGCAGCTTAATCGGGGGAGAGGACATCGTATACAATGAGCAGTTCTTC
NA,TRBV19,NA,TRBJ1-4,CASSTRRGTNEKLFF,TGTGCCAGTAGTACAAGACGCGGGACTAATGAAAAACTGTTTTTT
NA,TRBV4-1,TRBD2,TRBJ2-5,CASSHVAGRQETQYF,TGCGCCAGCAGCCACGTAGCGGGACGCCAAGAGACCCAGTACTTC
once,TRBV30,NA,TRBJ1-6,CAWTGVGNSPLHF,TGTGCCTGGACAGGGGTAGGAAATTCACCCCTCCACTTT
few,TRBV29-1,NA,TRBJ2-7,CSVVQSSYEQYF,TGCAGCGTTGTACAGAGCTCCTACGAGCAGTACTTC
NA,TRBV9,NA,TRBJ2-1,CASSQRDLNNEQFF,TGTGCCAGCAGCCAACGGGATTTAAACAATGAGCAGTTCTTC
few,TRBV13,TRBD1,TRBJ1-4,CASSLYKGQGQKLFF,TGTGCCAGCAGCCTATATAAGGGACAGGGTCAAAAACTGTTTTTT
NA,TRBV11-1,TRBD1,TRBJ2-7,CASSLDGTGIYEQYF,TGTGCCAGCAGCTTAGACGGGACAGGGATCTACGAGCAGTACTTC
NA,TRBV28,TRBD1,TRBJ1-2,CASSSGTVNGYTF,TGTGCCAGCAGTTCCGGGACAGTTAATGGCTACACCTTC